This TCR beta chain appears in the sequencing data of a study of shared clonotypes between healthy human individuals. Overall study context: Researchers drew samples from two women and a few men aged 18 to 49. CD4 naive and CD4 memory each took three plates per donor, while CD8 naive took two and CD8 memory one. Study-wide results and limits: Clonotype sharing among donors likely depends on sequencing depth.

Points on this clone: What it binds is not known.

Source study methods: Filtering differed since immunoSEQ provided only junctions, with no quality scores. Assay: immunoSEQ multiplex PCR; the TCRdb copy retains only in-frame clones and omits some. V and J calls plus clone size are reproduced from that table; the DNA served to infer D and trimming. This table has around 650,000 clones, about 96% appearing once. CD45RO-negative, CCR7-positively selected cells formed the naive CD8 fraction, excluding terminally differentiated effector memory CD45RA+ cells. CDR1 and CDR2 from the germline V gene are MNHNS and SASEGT. The CDR3 is 15 amino acids. V gave up 6 bases and J gave up 6 bases; unmatched junction bases: 6.

The sequence came from a woman in her 30s in good health. The chain uses TRBV6-1 and TRBJ2-2, with 11 bases lining up with TRBD1. Sequencing was performed on naive CD8+ T cells sorted from blood. The chain's CDR3 is CASSLGQGASGELFF. Here the CDR3 DNA reads TGTGCCAGCAGCCTTGGACAGGGGGCATCCGGGGAGCTGTTTTTT.